The clone carrying this T cell receptor (beta chain) turned up a few times. Its antigen is as yet unknown. The investigators reverse transcribed all of the isolated RNA, so they sequenced expressed TCRB transcripts. Read counts averaged around 3.5 million for samples of naive, central memory and regulatory T cells. TCRdb's copy holds only in-frame clones and misses some; the assay was immunoSEQ multiplex PCR. The sample shows 640,000 or so clones, around 15% of them seen only once. The junction had 5 bases not matched to a gene; V was cut back by 5 bases and J by 4 bases. Germline-derived CDR1 and CDR2 are ENHRY and SYGVKD. CDR3 size: 15 residues. These data belong to a study of beta chain features in type 1 diabetes. Whole-study findings and limits: Type 1 diabetes patients had moderately but significantly shorter TCRB CDR3s in all four CD4+ subsets. VDJ junctions in type 1 diabetes patients carried more deletions and fewer insertions.

The chain combines TRBV10-3 with TRBJ2-1, with 10 bases lining up with TRBD1. Sequencing used naive CD4+ T cells from blood. The clonotype originates from a man between 18 and 35 years old with type 1 diabetes. CDR3 region: CAISNPGQGYNEQFF. Written as DNA, the CDR3 is TGTGCCATCAGTAACCCGGGACAGGGGTACAATGAGCAGTTCTTC.